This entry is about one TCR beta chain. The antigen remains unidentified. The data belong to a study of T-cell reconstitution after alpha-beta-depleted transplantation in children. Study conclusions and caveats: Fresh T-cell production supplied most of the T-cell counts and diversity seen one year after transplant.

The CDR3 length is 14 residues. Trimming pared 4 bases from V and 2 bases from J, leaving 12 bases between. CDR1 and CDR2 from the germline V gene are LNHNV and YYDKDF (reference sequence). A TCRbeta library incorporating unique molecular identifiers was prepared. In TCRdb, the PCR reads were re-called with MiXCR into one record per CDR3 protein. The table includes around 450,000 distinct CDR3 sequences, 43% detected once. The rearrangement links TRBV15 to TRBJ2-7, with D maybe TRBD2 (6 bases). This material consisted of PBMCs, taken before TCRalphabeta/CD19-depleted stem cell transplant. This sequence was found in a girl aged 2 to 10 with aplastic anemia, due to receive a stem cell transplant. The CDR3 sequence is CATSNGAGPYEQYF. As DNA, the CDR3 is TGTGCCACCAGCAACGGAGCGGGCCCCTACGAGCAGTACTTC.